These T cell receptor beta chains were read from a single sample in a study of vaccination and CD4 T cells after COVID-19. TCRdb redid the calling of the PCR reads with MiXCR, one entry per CDR3 protein. The sample has about 23,000 distinct CDR3 sequences, around 37% seen once. These receptors have no identified antigens. The sequencing here drew on CD4+ T cells from blood, cultured in vitro, taken about 7 months after SARS-CoV-2 vaccination. The receptor set was obtained from a human donor who had recovered from COVID-19. The CDR3 runs from the conserved cysteine through the conserved F or W. D genes are given only for firm matches. Part of the rows lack a size; the others show once, few, many or a class for expanded clones.

v_gene	j_gene	d_gene	abundance	CDR3aa	CDR3nt
TRBV7-2	TRBJ2-5	-	-	CASSLTFADQETQYF	TGTGCCAGCAGCTTAACGTTTGCGGACCAAGAGACCCAGTACTTC
TRBV19	TRBJ2-3	-	few	CASSADRSTDTQYF	TGTGCCAGTAGTGCCGACAGGAGCACAGATACGCAGTATTTT
TRBV6-5	TRBJ2-5	-	few	CASSYPGGQETQYF	TGTGCCAGCAGTTACCCAGGGGGGCAAGAGACCCAGTACTTC
TRBV20-1	TRBJ2-3	-	few	CSSAGLANQAQYF	TGCAGTTCTGCGGGATTAGCTAACCAGGCGCAGTATTTT
TRBV20-1	TRBJ2-3	-	few	CSARVANQPDTQYF	TGCAGTGCTAGAGTAGCAAACCAGCCAGATACGCAGTATTTT
TRBV7-2	TRBJ2-6	-	medium-sized	CASSLGAGSGANVLTF	TGTGCCAGCAGCTTAGGGGCGGGTTCTGGGGCCAACGTCCTGACTTTC
TRBV20-1	TRBJ1-5	-	-	CSAHLSTNQPQHF	TGCAGTGCTCATCTGAGTACCAATCAGCCCCAGCATTTT
TRBV7-6	TRBJ2-3	-	-	CASSISSWVDISTDTQYF	TGTGCCAGCAGCATTAGCTCCTGGGTGGATATAAGCACAGATACGCAGTATTTT
TRBV28	TRBJ2-7	TRBD1	few	CASSGPGTGGSGYEQYF	TGTGCCAGCAGCGGACCCGGGACAGGGGGTTCGGGGTACGAGCAGTACTTC
TRBV7-9	TRBJ2-1	-	few	CASSRRMWPFF	TGTGCCAGCAGCCGACGAATGTGGCCGTTCTTC
TRBV7-2	TRBJ2-5	TRBD2	-	CASSHGLAGKETQYF	TGTGCCAGCAGCCATGGCCTAGCGGGAAAAGAGACCCAGTACTTC
TRBV7-9	TRBJ1-2	-	few	CASSLGQVFHGYTF	TGTGCCAGCAGCTTAGGACAGGTCTTCCATGGCTACACCTTC
TRBV28	TRBJ1-1	-	-	CASSPVVTEAFF	TGTGCCAGCAGTCCGGTGGTCACTGAAGCTTTCTTT
TRBV7-3	TRBJ2-3	-	-	CASSLIRPDTQYF	TGTGCCAGCAGCTTAATCCGACCAGATACGCAGTATTTT
TRBV7-8	TRBJ1-5	-	-	CASSLGGQPQHF	TGTGCCAGCAGCTTAGGGGGTCAGCCCCAGCATTTT
TRBV24-1	TRBJ2-7	-	few	CATSRGSTYEQYF	TGTGCCACCAGCAGGGGATCCACCTACGAGCAGTACTTC
TRBV28	TRBJ1-6	-	-	CASRPSSYNSPLHF	TGTGCCAGTAGGCCGAGCTCCTATAATTCACCCCTCCACTTT
TRBV6-1	TRBJ1-2	-	-	CASSELWSRADYGYTF	TGTGCCAGCAGTGAATTATGGAGCCGGGCCGACTATGGCTACACCTTC
TRBV10-3	TRBJ1-2	-	-	CAISESGHYNYGYTF	TGTGCCATCAGTGAGTCCGGACACTATAACTATGGCTACACCTTC
TRBV6-5	TRBJ1-1	-	-	CASSFGRTPRVNTEAFF	TGTGCCAGCAGTTTCGGACGCACCCCTAGGGTGAACACTGAAGCTTTCTTT
TRBV20-1	TRBJ2-1	TRBD1	-	CSAPPGQVDNEQFF	TGCAGTGCTCCTCCGGGACAGGTGGACAATGAGCAGTTCTTC
TRBV28	TRBJ1-5	-	-	CASSGITGRNQPQHF	TGTGCCAGCAGTGGAATTACAGGGCGCAATCAGCCCCAGCATTTT
TRBV7-8	TRBJ2-1	TRBD2	few	CASSLLAGVGNEQFF	TGTGCCAGCAGCCTCCTAGCGGGAGTAGGGAATGAGCAGTTCTTC
TRBV20-1	TRBJ2-2	-	few	CSAPRLHGYGELFF	TGCAGTGCCCCCAGGCTCCACGGCTACGGGGAGCTGTTTTTT
TRBV28	TRBJ2-2	TRBD1	-	CASSSTGVGVGELFF	TGTGCCAGCAGTTCGACAGGGGTTGGGGTCGGGGAGCTGTTTTTT
TRBV20-1	TRBJ1-5	-	-	CSARQGAGQPQHF	TGCAGTGCTAGACAGGGCGCGGGTCAGCCCCAGCATTTT
TRBV28	TRBJ2-1	TRBD2	-	CASSPPTSGSWVF	TGTGCCAGCAGTCCACCCACTAGCGGGAGTTGGGTCTTC
TRBV20-1	TRBJ2-1	-	-	CSARGLYNEQFF	TGCAGTGCTAGAGGGCTGTACAATGAGCAGTTCTTC
TRBV5-4	TRBJ2-5	-	once	CASSSLPAETQYF	TGTGCCAGCAGCAGTCTCCCCGCGGAGACCCAGTACTTC
TRBV20-1	TRBJ1-3	-	-	CSARDQGWGNTIYF	TGCAGTGCTAGAGATCAGGGGTGGGGAAACACCATATATTTT
TRBV4-1	TRBJ2-7	-	-	CASSQESSYEQYF	TGCGCCAGCAGCCAAGAGAGCTCCTACGAGCAGTACTTC
TRBV20-1	TRBJ2-7	-	few	CSARGVGVDYEQYF	TGCAGTGCTAGGGGCGTAGGGGTCGACTACGAGCAGTACTTC
TRBV20-1	TRBJ2-7	TRBD1	few	CSARPPGQGHVEQYF	TGCAGTGCTAGACCTCCGGGACAGGGTCATGTGGAGCAGTACTTC
TRBV27	TRBJ2-7	TRBD2	few	CASSWGLAGGGYEQYF	TGTGCCAGCAGTTGGGGACTAGCGGGAGGGGGCTACGAGCAGTACTTC
TRBV24-1	TRBJ2-2	-	-	CATSTGANTGELFF	TGTGCCACCAGTACAGGTGCGAACACCGGGGAGCTGTTTTTT
TRBV20-1	TRBJ2-2	TRBD1	-	CSAGRDRGTGELFF	TGCAGTGCTGGCCGGGACAGGGGAACCGGGGAGCTGTTTTTT
TRBV20-1	TRBJ2-3	TRBD2	-	CSGTSAGDTQYF	TGCAGTGGGACTAGCGCGGGGGATACGCAGTATTTT
TRBV20-1	TRBJ1-2	TRBD1	few	CSATLPGQSHGYTF	TGCAGTGCTACATTACCGGGACAGAGCCATGGCTACACCTTC
TRBV6-2/TRBV6-3	TRBJ2-7	TRBD2	few	CANPFPPSAGGAYEQYF	TGTGCCAACCCGTTCCCCCCTTCAGCGGGGGGGGCCTACGAGCAGTACTTC